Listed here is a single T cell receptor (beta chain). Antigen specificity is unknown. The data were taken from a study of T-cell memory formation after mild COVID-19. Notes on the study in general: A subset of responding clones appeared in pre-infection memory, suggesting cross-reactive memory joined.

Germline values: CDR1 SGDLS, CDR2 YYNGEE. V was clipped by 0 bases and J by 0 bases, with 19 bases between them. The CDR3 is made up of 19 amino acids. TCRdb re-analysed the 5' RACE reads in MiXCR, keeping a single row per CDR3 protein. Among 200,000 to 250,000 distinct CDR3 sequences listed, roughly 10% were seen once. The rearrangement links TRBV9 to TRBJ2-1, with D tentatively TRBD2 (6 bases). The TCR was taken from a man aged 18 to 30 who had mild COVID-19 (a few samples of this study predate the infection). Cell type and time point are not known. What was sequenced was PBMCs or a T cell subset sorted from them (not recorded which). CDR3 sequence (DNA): TGTGCCAGCAGCGTAGAGGCCCTCCGGGGACTTGGCTCCTACAATGAGCAGTTCTTC. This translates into CASSVEALRGLGSYNEQFF.